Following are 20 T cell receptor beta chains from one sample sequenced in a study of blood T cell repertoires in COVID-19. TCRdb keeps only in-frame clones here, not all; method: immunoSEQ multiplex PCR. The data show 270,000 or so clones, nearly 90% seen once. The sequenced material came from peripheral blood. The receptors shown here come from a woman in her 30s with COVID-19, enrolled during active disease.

The CDR3 spells CASSLGGARNEQFF. The CDR3 coding sequence is TGTGCCAGCAGCTTAGGGGGCGCTAGAAATGAGCAGTTCTTC. The chain employs TRBV7-2 and TRBJ2-1; D perhaps matches TRBD1 (5 bases). Deletions cut 1 base from V and 7 bases from J, with 11 bases between. The CDR3 covers 14 residues. CDR1 is SGHTA, CDR2 FQGNSA, per germline. Full variable domain (rest looked up from reference TRBV7-2 and TRBJ2-1): GAGVSQSPSNKVTEKGKDVELRCDPISGHTALYWYRQSLGQGLEFLIYFQGNSAPDKSGLPSDRFSAERTGGSVSTLTIQRTQQEDSAVYLCASSLGGARNEQFFGPGTRLTVL.

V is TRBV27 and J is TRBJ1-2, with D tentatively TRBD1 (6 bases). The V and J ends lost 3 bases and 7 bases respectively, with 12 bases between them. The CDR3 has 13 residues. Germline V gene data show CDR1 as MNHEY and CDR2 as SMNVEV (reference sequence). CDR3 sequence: CASSFTGGLGYTF. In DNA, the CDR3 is TGTGCCAGCAGTTTCACGGGGGGGCTTGGCTACACCTTC.

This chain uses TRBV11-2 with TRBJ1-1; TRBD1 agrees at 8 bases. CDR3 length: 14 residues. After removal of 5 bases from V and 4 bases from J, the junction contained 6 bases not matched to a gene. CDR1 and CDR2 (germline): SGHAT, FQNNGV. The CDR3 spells CASSPGQGSTEAFF. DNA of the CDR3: TGTGCCAGCAGCCCAGGACAGGGCAGCACTGAAGCTTTCTTT. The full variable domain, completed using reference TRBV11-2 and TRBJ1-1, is EAGVAQSPRYKIIEKRQSVAFWCNPISGHATLYWYQQILGQGPKLLIQFQNNGVVDDSQLPKDRFSAERLKGVDSTLKIQPAKLEDSAVYLCASSPGQGSTEAFFGQGTRLTVV.

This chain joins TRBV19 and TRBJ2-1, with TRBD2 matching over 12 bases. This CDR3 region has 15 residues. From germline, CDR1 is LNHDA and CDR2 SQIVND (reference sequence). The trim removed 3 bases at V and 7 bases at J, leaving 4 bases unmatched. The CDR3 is CASSILAGGQNEQFF. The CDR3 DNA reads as TGTGCCAGTAGTATCCTAGCGGGGGGGCAAAATGAGCAGTTCTTC.

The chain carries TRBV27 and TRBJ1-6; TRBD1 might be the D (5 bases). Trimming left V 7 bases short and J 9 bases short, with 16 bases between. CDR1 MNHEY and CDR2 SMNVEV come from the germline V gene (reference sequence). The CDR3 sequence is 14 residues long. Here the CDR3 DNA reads TGTGCCAGCACCTGGGTAGGGGTGGGTTCACCCCTCCACTTT. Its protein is CASTWVGVGSPLHF.

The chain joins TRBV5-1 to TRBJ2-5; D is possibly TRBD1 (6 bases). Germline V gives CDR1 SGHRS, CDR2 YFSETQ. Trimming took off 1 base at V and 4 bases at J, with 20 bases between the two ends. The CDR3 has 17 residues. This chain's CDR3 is CASSLFPYRVGGETQYF. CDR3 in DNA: TGCGCCAGCAGCTTGTTCCCCTACAGGGTAGGTGGAGAGACCCAGTACTTC.

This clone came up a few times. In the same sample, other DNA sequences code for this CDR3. The CDR3 here is CASSYSSRGGNTIYF. CDR3 DNA sequence: TGTGCCAGCAGTTACTCGAGCAGGGGTGGAAACACCATATATTTT. The chain couples TRBV6-5 to TRBJ1-3; TRBD1 is a possible D gene (6 bases). In germline, CDR1 is MNHEY, CDR2 SVGAGI. V was pared by 0 bases and J by 3 bases, with 9 bases between. CDR3 length: 15 amino acids.

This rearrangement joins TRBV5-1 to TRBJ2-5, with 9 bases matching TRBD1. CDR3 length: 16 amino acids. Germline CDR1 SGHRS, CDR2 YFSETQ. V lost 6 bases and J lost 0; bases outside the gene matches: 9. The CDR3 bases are TGCGCCAGCACCCTCGACGGGACAGGGTACCAAGAGACCCAGTACTTC. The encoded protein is CASTLDGTGYQETQYF.

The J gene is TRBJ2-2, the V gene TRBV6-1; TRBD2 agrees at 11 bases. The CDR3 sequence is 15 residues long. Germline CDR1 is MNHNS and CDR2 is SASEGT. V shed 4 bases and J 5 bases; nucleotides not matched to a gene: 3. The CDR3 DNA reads TGTGCCAGCAGTGTAGCGGGGGGGCTTACCGGGGAGCTGTTTTTT. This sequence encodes CASSVAGGLTGELFF.

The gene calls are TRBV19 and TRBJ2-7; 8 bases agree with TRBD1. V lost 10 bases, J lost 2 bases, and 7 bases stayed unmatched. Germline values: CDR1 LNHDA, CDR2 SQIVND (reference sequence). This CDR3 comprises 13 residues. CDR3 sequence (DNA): TGTGCCACTGGACAGGGTTATACCTACGAGCAGTACTTC. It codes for CATGQGYTYEQYF.

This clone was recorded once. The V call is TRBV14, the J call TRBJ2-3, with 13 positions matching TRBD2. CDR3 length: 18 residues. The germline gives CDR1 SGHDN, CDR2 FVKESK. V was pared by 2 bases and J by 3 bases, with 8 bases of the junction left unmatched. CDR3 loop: CASSQKLTSGGATDTQYF. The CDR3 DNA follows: TGTGCCAGCAGCCAAAAACTTACTAGCGGGGGGGCGACAGATACGCAGTATTTT.

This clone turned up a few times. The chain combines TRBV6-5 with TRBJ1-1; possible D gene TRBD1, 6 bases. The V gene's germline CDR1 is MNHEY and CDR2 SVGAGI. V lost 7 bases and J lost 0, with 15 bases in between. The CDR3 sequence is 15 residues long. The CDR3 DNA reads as TGTGCCAGCACCCACGTGGGGACAATGAACACTGAAGCTTTCTTT. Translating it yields CASTHVGTMNTEAFF.

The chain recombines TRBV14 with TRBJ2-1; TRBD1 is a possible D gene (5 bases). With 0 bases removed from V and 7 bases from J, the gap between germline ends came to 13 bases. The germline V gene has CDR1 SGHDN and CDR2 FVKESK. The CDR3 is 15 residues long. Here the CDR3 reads CASSQDWGFGNEQFF. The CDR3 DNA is TGTGCCAGCAGCCAAGACTGGGGCTTCGGGAATGAGCAGTTCTTC.

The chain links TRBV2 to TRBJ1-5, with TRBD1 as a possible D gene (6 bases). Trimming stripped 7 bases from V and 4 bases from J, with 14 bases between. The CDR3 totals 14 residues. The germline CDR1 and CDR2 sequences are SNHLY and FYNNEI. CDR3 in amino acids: CASTRDTFNQPQHF. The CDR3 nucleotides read TGTGCCAGCACCCGGGACACCTTTAATCAGCCCCAGCATTTT.

As DNA, the CDR3 is TGTGCCAGCAGCTTAGGGTTTCCTAGCGGGGGGATCCAGGCGGAGACCCAGTACTTC. Amino acids: CASSLGFPSGGIQAETQYF. This chain connects TRBV7-9 to TRBJ2-5, with 11 bases fitting TRBD2. CDR1 and CDR2 from the germline V gene are SEHNR and FQNEAQ (reference sequence). The CDR3 length is 19 residues. The J segment lost 5 bases and the V segment lost 1 base, leaving 15 bases of the junction unmatched. Based on the CDR3 plus reference TRBV7-9 and TRBJ2-5, the full variable domain is DTGVSQNPRHKITKRGQNVTFRCDPISEHNRLYWYRQTLGQGPEFLTYFQNEAQLEKSRLLSDRFSAERPKGSFSTLEIQRTEQGDSAMYLCASSLGFPSGGIQAETQYFGPGTRLLVL.

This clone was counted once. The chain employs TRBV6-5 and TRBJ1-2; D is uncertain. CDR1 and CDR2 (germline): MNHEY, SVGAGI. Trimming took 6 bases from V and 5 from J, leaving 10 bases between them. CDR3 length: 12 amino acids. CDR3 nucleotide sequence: TGTGCCAGCAGGGGGAGGTTATATGGCTACACCTTC. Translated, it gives CASRGRLYGYTF.

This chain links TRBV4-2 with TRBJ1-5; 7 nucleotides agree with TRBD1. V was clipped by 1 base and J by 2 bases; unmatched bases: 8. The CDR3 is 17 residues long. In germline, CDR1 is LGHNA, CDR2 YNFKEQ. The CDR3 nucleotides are TGTGCCAGCAGCCAAGTTGACCGGGACAGAGGCAATCAGCCCCAGCATTTT. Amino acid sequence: CASSQVDRDRGNQPQHF.

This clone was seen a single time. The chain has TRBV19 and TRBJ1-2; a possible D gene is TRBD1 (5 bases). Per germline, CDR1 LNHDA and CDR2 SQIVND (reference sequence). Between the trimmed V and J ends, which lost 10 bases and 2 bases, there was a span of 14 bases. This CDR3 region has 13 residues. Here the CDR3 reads CATLDGGNYGYTF. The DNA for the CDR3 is TGTGCCACCCTGGATGGGGGGAACTATGGCTACACCTTC.

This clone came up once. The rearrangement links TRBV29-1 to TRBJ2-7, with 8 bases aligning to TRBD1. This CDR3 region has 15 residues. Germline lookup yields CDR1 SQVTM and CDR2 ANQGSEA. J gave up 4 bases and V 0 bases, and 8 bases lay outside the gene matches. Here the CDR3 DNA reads TGCAGCGTTGAAGACGTCAGGGGGCTTAGGTACGAGCAGTACTTC. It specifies CSVEDVRGLRYEQYF.

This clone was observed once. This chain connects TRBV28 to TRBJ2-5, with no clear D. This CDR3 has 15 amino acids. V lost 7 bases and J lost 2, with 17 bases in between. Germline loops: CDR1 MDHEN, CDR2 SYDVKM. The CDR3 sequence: CASTASRRRQETQYF. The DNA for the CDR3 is TGTGCCAGCACCGCCTCGAGAAGGCGGCAAGAGACCCAGTACTTC.